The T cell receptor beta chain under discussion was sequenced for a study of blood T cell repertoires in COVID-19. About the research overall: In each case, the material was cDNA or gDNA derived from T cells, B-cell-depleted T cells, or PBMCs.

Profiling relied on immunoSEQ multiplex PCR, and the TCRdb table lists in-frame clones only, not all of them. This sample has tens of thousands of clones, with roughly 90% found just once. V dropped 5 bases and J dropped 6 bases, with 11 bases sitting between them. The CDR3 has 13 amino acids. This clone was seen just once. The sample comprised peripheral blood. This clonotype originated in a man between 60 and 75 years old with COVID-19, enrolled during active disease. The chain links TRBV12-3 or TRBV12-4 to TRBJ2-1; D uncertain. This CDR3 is CASSPADINEQFF. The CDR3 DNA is TGTGCCAGCAGTCCGGCGGATATCAATGAGCAGTTCTTC.